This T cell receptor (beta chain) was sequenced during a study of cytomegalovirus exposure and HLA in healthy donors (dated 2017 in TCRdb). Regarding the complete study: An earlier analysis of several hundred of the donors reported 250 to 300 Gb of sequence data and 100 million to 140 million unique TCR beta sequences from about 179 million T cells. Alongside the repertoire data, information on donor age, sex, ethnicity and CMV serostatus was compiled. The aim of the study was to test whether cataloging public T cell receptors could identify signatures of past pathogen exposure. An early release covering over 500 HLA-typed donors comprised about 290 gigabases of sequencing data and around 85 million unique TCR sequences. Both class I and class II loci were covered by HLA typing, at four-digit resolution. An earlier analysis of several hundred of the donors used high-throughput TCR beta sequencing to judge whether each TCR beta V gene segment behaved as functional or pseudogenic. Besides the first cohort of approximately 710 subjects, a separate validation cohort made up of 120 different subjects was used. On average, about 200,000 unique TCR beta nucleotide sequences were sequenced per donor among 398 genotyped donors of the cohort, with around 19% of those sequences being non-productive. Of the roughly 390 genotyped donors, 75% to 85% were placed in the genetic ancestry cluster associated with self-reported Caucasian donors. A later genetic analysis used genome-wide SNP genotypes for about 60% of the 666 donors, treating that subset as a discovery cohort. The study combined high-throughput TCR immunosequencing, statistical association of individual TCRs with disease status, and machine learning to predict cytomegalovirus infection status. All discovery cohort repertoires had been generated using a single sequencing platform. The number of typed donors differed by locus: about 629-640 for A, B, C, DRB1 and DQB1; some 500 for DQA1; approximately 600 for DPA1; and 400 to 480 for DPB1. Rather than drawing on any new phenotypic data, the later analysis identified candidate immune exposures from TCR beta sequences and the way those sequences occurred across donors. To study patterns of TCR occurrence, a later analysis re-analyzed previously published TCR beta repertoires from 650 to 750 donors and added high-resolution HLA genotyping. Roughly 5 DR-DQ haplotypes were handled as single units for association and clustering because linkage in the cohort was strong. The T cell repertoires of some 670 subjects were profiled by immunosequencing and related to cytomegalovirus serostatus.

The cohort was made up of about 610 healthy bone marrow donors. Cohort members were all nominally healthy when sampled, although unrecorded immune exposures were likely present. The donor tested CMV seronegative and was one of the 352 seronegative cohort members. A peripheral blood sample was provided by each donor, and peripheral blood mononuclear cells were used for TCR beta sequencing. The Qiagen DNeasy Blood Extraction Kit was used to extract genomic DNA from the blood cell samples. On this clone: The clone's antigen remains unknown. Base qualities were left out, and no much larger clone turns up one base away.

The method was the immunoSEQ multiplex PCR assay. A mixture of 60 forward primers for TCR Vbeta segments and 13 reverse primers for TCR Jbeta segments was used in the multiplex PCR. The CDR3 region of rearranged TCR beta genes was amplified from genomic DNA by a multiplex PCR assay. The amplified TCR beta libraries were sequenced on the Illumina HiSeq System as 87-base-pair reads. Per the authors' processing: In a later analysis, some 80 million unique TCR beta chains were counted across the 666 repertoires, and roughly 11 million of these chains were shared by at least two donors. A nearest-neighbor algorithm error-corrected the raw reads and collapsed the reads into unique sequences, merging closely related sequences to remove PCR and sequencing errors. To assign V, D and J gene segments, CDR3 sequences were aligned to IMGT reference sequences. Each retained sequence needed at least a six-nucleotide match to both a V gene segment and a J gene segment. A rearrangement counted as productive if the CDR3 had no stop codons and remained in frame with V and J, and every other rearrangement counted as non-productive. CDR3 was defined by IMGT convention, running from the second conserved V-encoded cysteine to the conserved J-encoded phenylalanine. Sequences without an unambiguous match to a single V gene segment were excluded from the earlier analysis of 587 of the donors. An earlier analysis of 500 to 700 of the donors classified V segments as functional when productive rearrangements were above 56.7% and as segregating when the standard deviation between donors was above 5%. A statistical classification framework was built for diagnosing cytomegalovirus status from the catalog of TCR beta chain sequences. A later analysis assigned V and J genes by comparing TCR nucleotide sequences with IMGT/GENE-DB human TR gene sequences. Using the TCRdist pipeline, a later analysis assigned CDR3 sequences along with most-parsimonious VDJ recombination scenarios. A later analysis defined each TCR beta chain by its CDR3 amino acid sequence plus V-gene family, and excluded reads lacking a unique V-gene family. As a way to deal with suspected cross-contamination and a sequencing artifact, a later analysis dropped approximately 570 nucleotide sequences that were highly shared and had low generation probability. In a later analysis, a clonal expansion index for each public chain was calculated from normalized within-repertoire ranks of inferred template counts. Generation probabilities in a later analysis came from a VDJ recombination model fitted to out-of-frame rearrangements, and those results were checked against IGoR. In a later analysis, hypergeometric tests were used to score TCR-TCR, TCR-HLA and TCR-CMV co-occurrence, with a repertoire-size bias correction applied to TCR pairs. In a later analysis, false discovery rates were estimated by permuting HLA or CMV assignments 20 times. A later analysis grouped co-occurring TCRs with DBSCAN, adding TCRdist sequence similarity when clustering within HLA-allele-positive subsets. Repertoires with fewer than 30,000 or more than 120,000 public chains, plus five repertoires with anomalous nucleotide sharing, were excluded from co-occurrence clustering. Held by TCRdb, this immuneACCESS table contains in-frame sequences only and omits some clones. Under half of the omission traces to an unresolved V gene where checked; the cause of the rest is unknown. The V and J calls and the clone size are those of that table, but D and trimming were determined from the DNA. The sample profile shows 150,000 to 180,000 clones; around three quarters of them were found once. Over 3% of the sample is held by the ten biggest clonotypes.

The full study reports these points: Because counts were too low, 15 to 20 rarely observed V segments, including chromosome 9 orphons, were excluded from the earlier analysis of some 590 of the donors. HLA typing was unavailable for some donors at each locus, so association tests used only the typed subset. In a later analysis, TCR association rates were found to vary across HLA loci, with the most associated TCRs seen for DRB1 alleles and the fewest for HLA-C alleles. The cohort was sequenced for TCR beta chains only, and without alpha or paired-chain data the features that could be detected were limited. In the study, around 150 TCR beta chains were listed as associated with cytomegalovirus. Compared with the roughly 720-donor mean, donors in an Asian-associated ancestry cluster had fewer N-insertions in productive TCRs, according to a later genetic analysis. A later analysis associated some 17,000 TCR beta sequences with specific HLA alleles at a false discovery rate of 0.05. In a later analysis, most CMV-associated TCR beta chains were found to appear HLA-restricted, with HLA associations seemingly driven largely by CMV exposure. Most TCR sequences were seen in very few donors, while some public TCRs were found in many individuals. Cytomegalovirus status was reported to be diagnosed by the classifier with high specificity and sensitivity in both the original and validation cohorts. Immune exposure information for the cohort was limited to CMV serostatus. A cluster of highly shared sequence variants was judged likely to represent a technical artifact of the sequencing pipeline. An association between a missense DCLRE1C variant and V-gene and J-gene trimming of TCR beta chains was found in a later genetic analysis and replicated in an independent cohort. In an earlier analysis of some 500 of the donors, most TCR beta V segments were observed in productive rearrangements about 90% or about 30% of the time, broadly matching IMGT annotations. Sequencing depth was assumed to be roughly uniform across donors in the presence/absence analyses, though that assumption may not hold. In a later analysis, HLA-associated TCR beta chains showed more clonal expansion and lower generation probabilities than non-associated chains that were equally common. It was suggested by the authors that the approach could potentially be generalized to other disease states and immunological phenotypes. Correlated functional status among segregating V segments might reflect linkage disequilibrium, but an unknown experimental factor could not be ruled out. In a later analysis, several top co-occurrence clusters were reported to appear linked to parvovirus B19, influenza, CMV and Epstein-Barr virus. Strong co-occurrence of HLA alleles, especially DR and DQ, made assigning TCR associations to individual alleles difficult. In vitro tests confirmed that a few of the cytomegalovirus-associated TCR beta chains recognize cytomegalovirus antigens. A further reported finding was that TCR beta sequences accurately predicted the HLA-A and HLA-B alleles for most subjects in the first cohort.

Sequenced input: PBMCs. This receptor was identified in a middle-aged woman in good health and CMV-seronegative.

The DNA is as follows: TGTGCCAGCAGCCAACCACAGGGGACCTCCAGTGATGGCTACACCTTC. Its protein product is CASSQPQGTSSDGYTF. The receptor chain draws on TRBV6-6 and TRBJ1-2, and 7 bases in between align with TRBD1. The CDR3 starts with the cysteine, ends with the phenylalanine, and has 16 residues. The sequence is cut down to CDR3 DNA, 48 bases in frame from base 1. CDR1 is given as MNHNY and CDR2 as SVGAGI, both from the germline V gene (reference sequence). The germline V and J ends show losses of 6 bases and 6 bases respectively, and no gene match explains 16 bases of the junction.